The clone carrying this T cell receptor (beta chain) has only one observation. Its antigen is not identified. This entry is derived from a study of cytomegalovirus exposure and HLA in healthy donors. Broader study findings: The authors later linked a missense DCLRE1C variant to TCR beta V- and J-gene trimming. HLA allele associations emerged for around 15,000 TCR beta sequences in a later analysis, at 0.05 false discovery rate.

The CDR3 has 15 residues. Trimming took 10 bases from V and 4 from J, leaving 19 bases between them. CDR1 is SGHAT, CDR2 FQNNGV, per germline. The PCR had 60 Vbeta and 13 Jbeta primers. The data were produced by immunoSEQ multiplex PCR, yet TCRdb's version contains in-frame clones alone and is incomplete. Of 150,000 to 200,000 clones listed, just over 75% were seen once; the top ten hold more than 0.8%. Sequenced material: PBMCs. The chain joins TRBV11-2 to TRBJ2-2, with D possibly TRBD2 on 6 matching bases. This TCR was sampled from a woman in her thirties or forties in good health and CMV-seronegative. For the CDR3, the DNA is TGTGCCACCGCGGGACTCCGGCATGGCACCGGGGAGCTGTTTTTT. Translated: CATAGLRHGTGELFF.